This T cell receptor beta chain was sequenced during a study of beta chain features in type 1 diabetes. Overall study: Patients were similar to healthy donors in age and gender (as well as in cell yields).

cDNA synthesis used the whole RNA isolate, giving expressed TCRB sequences. TCRdb's copy holds only in-frame clones and misses some; the assay was immunoSEQ multiplex PCR. The sample comprises roughly 730,000 clones, 13% of which are singletons, and less than 0.025% rests with the top ten. General study findings and limits: People with Type 1 diabetes carried modestly yet significantly shorter TCRB CDR3s in all four CD4+ subsets. For TCRB rearrangement, an influence of HLA type remained unresolved here.

V was shortened by 5 bases and J by 10 bases, with 20 bases between the two germline ends. From germline, CDR1 is SQVTM and CDR2 ANQGSEA. The CDR3 sequence is 13 residues long. In the case of this clone: Its antigen is unidentified.

The TCR originated in a man younger than 35 with type 1 diabetes. Sample: naive CD4+ T cells from blood. The chain is built from TRBV29-1 and TRBJ1-1; D not certain. The CDR3 DNA reads as TGCAGCGTTATGGGTAGCGATCAGCCCGGAGCTTTCTTT. Protein: CSVMGSDQPGAFF.